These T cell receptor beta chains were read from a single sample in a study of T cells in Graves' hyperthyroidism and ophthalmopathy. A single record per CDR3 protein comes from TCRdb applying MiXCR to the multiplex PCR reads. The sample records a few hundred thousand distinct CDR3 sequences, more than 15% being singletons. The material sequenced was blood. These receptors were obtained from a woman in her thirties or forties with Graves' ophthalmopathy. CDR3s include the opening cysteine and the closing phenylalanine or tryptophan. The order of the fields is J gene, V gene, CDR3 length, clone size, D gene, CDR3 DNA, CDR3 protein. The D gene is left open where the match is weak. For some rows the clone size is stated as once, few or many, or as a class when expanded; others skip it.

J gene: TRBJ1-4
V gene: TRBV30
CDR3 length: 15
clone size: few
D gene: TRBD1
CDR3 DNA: TGTGCCTGGAGCCACGGGACAGTGAATAGAGAAAAACTGTTTTTT
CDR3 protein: CAWSHGTVNREKLFF

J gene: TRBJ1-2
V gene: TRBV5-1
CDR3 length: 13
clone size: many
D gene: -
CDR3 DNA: TGCGCCAGCAGCCGAAAGGGGTCGGAGGGCTACACCTTC
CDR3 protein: CASSRKGSEGYTF

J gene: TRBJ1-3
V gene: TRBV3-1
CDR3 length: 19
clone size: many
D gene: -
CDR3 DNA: TGTGCCAGCAGCCAAGATTCCCCGTTCGGACAGCACTCTGGAAACACCATATATTTT
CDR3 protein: CASSQDSPFGQHSGNTIYF

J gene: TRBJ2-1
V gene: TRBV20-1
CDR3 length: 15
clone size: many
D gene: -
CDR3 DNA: TGCAGTGCTAGGATCGACAGAGACTCCTACAATGAGCAGTTCTTC
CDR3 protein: CSARIDRDSYNEQFF

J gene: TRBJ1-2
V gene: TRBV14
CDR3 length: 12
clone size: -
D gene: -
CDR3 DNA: TGTGCCAGCAGCGGAAGCAGGGTTGGCTACACCTTC
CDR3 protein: CASSGSRVGYTF

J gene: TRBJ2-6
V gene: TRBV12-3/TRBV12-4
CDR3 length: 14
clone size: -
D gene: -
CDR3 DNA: TGTGCCAGCAGTTTTCTCGCTGGGGCCAACGTCCTGACTTTC
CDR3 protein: CASSFLAGANVLTF

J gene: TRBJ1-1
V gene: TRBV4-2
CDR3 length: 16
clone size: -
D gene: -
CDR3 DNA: TGTGCCAGCAGTCCCGGGGCAGCTCGACTTTCCACTGAAGCTTTCTTT
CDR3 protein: CASSPGAARLSTEAFF

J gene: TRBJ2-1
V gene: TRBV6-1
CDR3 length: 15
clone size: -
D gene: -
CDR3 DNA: TGTGCCAGCAAGCTAGTGGGGAGCTCCTACAATGAGCAGTTCTTC
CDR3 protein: CASKLVGSSYNEQFF

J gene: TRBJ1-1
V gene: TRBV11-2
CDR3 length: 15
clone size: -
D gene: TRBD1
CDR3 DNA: TGTGCCAGCAGCACCGTGACAGGGGTGAACACTGAAGCTTTCTTT
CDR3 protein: CASSTVTGVNTEAFF

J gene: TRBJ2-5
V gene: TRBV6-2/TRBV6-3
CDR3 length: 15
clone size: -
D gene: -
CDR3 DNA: TGTGCCAGCATGGATAGCGTGGAACACCAAGAGACCCAGTACTTC
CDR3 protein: CASMDSVEHQETQYF

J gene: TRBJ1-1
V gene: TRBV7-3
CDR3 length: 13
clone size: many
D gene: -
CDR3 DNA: TGTGCCAGCAGCTCCTATTCGAACACTGAAGCTTTCTTT
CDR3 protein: CASSSYSNTEAFF

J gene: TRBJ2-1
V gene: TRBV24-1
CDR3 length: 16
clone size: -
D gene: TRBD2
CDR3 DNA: TGTGCCACCAGTGACCGAGCGGGAGGGACCTACAATGAGCAGTTCTTC
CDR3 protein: CATSDRAGGTYNEQFF

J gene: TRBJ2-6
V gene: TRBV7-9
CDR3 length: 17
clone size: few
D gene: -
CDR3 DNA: TGTGCCAGCAGCCCGGGACGGGGGGCCCCTGGGGCCAACGTCCTGACTTTC
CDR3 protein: CASSPGRGAPGANVLTF

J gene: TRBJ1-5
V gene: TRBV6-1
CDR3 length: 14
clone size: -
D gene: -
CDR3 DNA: TGTACCAGCCGGGGCCGGGAGGGCAATCAGCCCCAGCATTTT
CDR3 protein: CTSRGREGNQPQHF

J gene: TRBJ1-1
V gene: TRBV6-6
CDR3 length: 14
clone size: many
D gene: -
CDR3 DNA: TGTGCCAGCAGTTACTTTTCCGGGAACACTGAAGCTTTCTTT
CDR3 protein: CASSYFSGNTEAFF

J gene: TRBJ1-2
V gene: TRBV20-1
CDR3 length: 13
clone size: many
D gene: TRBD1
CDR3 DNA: TGCAGTGCTAGTAAGGGACAGAACTATGGCTACACCTTC
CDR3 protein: CSASKGQNYGYTF

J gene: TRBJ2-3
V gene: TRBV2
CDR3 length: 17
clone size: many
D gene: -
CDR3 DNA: TGTGCCAGCAGTATCGTACCGGGGAGACCTTCTAAAGATACGCAGTATTTT
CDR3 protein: CASSIVPGRPSKDTQYF

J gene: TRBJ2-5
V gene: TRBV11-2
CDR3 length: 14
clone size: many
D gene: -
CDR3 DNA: TGTGCCAGCAACCCAGGGATGAGTATAGAGACCCAGTACTTC
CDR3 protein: CASNPGMSIETQYF

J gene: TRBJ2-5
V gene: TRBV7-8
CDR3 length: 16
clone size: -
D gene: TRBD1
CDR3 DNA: TGTGCCAGCAGCCTCTCTAGGACAGGCCTTGAAGGGACCCAGTACTTC
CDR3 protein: CASSLSRTGLEGTQYF

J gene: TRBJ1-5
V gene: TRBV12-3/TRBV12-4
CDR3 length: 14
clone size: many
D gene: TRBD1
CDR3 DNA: TGTGCCAGCAGTTCCGGGACAGGGGTAAAGCCCCAGCATTTT
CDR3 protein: CASSSGTGVKPQHF

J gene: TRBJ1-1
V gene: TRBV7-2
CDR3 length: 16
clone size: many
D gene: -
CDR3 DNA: TGTGCCAGCATCCTTACGCGGGGTTCCCCATACACTGAAGCTTTCTTT
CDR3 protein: CASILTRGSPYTEAFF

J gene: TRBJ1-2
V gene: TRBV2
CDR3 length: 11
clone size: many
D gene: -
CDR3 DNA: TGTGCCAGCAAGTTCTCCTATGGCTACACCTTC
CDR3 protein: CASKFSYGYTF

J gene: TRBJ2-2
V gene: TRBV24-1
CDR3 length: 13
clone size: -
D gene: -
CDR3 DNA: TGTGCCACCAGTGCCCCTGGGACCGGGGAGCTGTTTTTT
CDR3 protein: CATSAPGTGELFF

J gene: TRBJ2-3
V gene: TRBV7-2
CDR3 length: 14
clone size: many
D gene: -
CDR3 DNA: TGTGCCAGCAGCTTATTGAGGGGCACAGATACGCAGTATTTT
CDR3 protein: CASSLLRGTDTQYF

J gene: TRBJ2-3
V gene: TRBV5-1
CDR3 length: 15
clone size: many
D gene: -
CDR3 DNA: TGCGCCAGCAGCTTGAGTCCAGGCGGACCAGATACGCAGTATTTT
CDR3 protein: CASSLSPGGPDTQYF

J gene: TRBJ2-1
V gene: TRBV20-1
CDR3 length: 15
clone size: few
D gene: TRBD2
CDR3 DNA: TGCAGTGCTAGGCGAGCGGGAGGGCTTTACAATGAGCAGTTCTTC
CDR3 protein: CSARRAGGLYNEQFF

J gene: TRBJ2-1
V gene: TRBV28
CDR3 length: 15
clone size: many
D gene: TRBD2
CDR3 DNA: TGTGCCAGCAGACTAGGACTAGCGGGAGTAGGCGAGCAGTTCTTC
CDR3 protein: CASRLGLAGVGEQFF

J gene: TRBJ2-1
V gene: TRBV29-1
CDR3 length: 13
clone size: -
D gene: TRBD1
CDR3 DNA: TGCAGCGTTCGCGGACAGGGTAATAATGAGCAGTTCTTC
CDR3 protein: CSVRGQGNNEQFF

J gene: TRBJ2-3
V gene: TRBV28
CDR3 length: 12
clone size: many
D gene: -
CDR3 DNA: TGTGCCAGCAGCAAAAGCGTAGATACGCAGTATTTT
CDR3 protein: CASSKSVDTQYF

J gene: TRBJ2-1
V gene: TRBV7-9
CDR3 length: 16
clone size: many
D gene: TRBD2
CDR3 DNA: TGTGCCAGCAGCACACCGGGACTAGCGGGAGTAAATGAGCAGTTCTTC
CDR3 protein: CASSTPGLAGVNEQFF

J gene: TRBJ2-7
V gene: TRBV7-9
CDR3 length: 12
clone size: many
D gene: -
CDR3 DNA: TGTGCCAGCAGCTCAGGGTACTACGAGCAGTACTTC
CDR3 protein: CASSSGYYEQYF

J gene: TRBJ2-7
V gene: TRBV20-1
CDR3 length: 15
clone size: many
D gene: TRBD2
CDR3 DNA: TGCAGTGCTCCGCGGGGGGGAGCGACGAACTACGAGCAGTACTTC
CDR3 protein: CSAPRGGATNYEQYF

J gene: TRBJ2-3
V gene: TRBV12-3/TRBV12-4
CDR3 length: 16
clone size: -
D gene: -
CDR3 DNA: TGTGCCAGCAGTTTATCCGCGGGGTTGAGCACAGATACGCAGTATTTT
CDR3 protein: CASSLSAGLSTDTQYF

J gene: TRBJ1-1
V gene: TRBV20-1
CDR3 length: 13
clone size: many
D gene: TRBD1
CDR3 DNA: TGCAGTGCTCCGAGACTAAGACAGGGGAAAGCTTTCTTT
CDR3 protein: CSAPRLRQGKAFF

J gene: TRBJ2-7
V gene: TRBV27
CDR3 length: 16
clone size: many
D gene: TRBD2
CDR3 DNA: TGTGCCAGCAGTTCCGGGGCTAGCGGGAACGTCTACGAGCAGTACTTC
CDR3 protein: CASSSGASGNVYEQYF

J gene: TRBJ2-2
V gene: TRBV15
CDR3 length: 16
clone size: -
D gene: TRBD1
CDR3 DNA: TGTGCCACCAGCAGAAGGACAGGGGGGAACACCGGGGAGCTGTTTTTT
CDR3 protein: CATSRRTGGNTGELFF

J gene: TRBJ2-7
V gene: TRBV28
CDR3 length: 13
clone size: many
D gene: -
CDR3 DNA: TGTGCCAGCAGTTTATCCGGGAGATACGAGCAGTACTTC
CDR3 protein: CASSLSGRYEQYF

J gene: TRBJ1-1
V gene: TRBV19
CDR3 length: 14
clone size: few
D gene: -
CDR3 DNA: TGTGCCAGTACCCCGGGGGCCATGAACACTGAAGCTTTCTTT
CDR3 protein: CASTPGAMNTEAFF

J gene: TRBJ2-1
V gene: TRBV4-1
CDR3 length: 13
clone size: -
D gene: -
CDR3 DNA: TGCGCCAGCAGCCAATTATTTTGGAATGAGCAGTTCTTC
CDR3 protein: CASSQLFWNEQFF

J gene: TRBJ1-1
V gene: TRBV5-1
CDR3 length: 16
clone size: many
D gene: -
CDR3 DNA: TGCGCCAGCAGCTTGGCCGGGAGCGGGATGAACACTGAAGCTTTCTTT
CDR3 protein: CASSLAGSGMNTEAFF

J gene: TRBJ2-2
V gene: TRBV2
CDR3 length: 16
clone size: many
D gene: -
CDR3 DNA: TGTGCCAGCAGTGATCCCGGGACACCGAACACCGGGGAGCTGTTTTTT
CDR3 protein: CASSDPGTPNTGELFF

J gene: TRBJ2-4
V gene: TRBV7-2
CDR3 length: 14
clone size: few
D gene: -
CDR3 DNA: TGTGCCAGCAGCTTAGGAAGGGGGGAAAACATTCAGTACTTC
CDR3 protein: CASSLGRGENIQYF